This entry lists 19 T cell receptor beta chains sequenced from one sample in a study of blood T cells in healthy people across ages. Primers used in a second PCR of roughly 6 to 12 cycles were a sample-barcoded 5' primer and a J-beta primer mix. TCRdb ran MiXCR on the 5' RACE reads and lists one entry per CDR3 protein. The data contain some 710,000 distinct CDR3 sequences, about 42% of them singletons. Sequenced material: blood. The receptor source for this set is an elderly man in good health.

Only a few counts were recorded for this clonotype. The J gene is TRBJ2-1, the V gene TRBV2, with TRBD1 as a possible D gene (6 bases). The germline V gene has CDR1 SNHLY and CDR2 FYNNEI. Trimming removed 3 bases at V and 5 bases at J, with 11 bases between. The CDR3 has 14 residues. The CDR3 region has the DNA TGTGCCAGCAGTGAGGCAGGGGCGAACAATGAGCAGTTCTTC. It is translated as CASSEAGANNEQFF.

The CDR3 is CASSLGGPSGRTEQFF. The CDR3, as DNA: TGTGCCAGCAGTTTAGGGGGCCCTAGCGGGAGGACAGAGCAGTTCTTC. The V and J genes are TRBV12-3 or TRBV12-4 and TRBJ2-1; 11 bases are shared with TRBD2. J was trimmed by 10 bases and V by 1 base; bases with no gene match: 9. This CDR3 is built from 16 residues.

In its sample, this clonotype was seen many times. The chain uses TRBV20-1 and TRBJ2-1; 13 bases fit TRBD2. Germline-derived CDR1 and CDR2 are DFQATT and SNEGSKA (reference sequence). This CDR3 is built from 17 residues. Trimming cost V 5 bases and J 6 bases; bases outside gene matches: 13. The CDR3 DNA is TGCAGTGCTCCCCCGGGACTAGCGGGACCCGGCGTCAATGAGCAGTTCTTC. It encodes CSAPPGLAGPGVNEQFF.

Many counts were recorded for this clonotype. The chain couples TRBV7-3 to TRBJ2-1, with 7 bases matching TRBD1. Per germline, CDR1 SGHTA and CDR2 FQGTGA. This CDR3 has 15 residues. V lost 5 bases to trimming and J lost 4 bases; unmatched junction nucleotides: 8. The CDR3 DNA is TGTGCCAGCAGCCCCCGACAGGGTTCATACAATGAGCAGTTCTTC. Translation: CASSPRQGSYNEQFF.

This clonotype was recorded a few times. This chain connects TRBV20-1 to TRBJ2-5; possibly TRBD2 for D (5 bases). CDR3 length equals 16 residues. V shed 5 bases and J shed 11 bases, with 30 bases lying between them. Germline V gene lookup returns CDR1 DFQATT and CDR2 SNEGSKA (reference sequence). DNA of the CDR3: TGCAGTGCTGGCGGGTCCTTTAGTGGCTCCTACAATGAGCAGTACTTC. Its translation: CSAGGSFSGSYNEQYF.

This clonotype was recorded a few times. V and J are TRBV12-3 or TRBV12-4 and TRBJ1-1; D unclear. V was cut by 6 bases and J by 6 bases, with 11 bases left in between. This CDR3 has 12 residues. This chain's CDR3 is CASRSNGPEAFF. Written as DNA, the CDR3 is TGTGCCAGCAGGTCCAACGGGCCTGAAGCTTTCTTT.

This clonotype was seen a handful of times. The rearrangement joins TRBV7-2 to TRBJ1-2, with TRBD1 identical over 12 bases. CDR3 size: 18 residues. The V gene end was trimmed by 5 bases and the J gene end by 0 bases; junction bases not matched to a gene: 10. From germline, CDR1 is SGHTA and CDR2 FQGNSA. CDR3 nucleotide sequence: TGTGCCAGCAGCGTCTCCGGGACAGGGGGCGCAACTAACTATGGCTACACCTTC. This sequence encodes CASSVSGTGGATNYGYTF.

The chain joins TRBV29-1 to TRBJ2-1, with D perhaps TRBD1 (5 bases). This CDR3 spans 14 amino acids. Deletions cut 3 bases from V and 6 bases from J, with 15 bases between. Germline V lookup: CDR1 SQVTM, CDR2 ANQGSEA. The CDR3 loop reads CSVDVAREGNEQFF. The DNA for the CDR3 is TGCAGCGTTGACGTTGCCAGGGAAGGCAATGAGCAGTTCTTC.

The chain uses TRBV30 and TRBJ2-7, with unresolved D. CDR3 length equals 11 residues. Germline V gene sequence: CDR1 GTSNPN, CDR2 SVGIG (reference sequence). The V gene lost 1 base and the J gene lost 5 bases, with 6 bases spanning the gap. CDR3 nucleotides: TGTGCCTGGAGTGGGTATAACGAGCAGTACTTC. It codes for CAWSGYNEQYF.

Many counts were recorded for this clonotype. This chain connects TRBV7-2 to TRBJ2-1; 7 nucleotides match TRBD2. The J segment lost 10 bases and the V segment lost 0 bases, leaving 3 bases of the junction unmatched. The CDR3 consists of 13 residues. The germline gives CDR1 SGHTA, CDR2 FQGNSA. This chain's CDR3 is CASSLAGREEQFF. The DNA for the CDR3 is TGTGCCAGCAGCTTAGCGGGGAGGGAAGAGCAGTTCTTC.

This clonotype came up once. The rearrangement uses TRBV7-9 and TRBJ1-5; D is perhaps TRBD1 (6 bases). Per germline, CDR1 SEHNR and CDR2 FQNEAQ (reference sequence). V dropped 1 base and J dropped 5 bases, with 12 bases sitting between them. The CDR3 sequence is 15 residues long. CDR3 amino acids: CASSLGGRGDQPQHF. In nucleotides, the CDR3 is TGTGCCAGCAGCTTAGGGGGGCGCGGGGATCAGCCCCAGCATTTT.

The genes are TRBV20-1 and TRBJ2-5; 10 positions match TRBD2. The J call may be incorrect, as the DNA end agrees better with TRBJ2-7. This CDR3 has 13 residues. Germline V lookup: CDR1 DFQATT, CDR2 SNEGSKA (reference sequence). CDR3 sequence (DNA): TGCAGTGCTAGCCCACTAGCGGGGCGCGAGCAGTACTTC. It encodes CSASPLAGREQYF.

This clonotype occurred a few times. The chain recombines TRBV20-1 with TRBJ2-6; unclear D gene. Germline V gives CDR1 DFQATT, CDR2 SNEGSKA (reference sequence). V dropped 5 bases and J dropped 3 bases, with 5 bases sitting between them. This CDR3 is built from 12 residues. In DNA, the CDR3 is TGCAGTGCTGCCTATGGGGCCAACGTCCTGACTTTC. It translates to CSAAYGANVLTF.

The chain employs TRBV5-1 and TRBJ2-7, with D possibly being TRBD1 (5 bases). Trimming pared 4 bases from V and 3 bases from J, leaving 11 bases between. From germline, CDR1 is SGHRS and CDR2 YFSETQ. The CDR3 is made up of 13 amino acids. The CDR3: CASSQDTNYEQYF. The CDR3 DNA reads TGCGCCAGCAGCCAGGACACTAACTACGAGCAGTACTTC.

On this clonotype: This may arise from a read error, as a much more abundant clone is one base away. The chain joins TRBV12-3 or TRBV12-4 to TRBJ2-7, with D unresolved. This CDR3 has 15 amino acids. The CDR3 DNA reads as TGTGCCGGCAGTTTAAAAGCCTGGTCGTTCAATGAGCAGTACTTC. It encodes CAGSLKAWSFNEQYF.

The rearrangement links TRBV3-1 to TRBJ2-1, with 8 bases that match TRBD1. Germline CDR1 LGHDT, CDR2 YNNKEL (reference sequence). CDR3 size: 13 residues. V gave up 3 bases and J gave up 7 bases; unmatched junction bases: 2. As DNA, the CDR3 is TGTGCCAGCAGCCAGGACAGGGAGAATGAGCAGTTCTTC. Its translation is CASSQDRENEQFF.

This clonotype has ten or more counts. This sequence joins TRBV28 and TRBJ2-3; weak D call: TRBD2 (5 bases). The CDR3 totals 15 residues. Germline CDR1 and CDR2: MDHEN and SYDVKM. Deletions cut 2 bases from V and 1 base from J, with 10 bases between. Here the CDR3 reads CASSLAGIRTDTQYF. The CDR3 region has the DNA TGTGCCAGCAGTTTAGCCGGGATACGCACAGATACGCAGTATTTT. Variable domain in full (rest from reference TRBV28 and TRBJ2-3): DVKVTQSSRYLVKRTGEKVFLECVQDMDHENMFWYRQDPGLGLRLIYFSYDVKMKEKGDIPEGYSVSREKKERFSLILESASTNQTSMYLCASSLAGIRTDTQYFGPGTRLTVL.

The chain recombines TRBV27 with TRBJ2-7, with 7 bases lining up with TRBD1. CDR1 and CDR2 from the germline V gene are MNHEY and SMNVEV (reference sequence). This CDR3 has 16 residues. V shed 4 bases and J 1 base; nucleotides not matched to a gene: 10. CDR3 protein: CASSSYAPGQSYEQYF. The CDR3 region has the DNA TGTGCCAGCAGTTCGTACGCGCCGGGACAGTCCTACGAGCAGTACTTC.

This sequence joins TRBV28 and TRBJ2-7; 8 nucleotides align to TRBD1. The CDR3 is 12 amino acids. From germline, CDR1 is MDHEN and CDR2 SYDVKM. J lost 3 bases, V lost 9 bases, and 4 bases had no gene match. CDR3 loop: CASKTGVYEQYF. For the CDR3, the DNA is TGTGCCAGTAAGACAGGGGTCTACGAGCAGTACTTC.